This is a list of T cell receptor beta chains from one sample in a study of T cell responses to AZD1222 COVID-19 vaccine. The table came from immunoSEQ multiplex PCR; TCRdb's copy has only in-frame clones and leaves some out. The repertoire includes some 140,000 clones, 93% of them detected once, and 5.4% sits in the top ten. Sequenced material: peripheral blood, taken on day 0 of AZD1222 vaccination. Receptors were obtained from an adult in good health. CDR3s include the opening cysteine and the closing phenylalanine or tryptophan. A D gene is named only where the DNA matches it firmly.

V	J	D	CDR3
TRBV7-7	TRBJ2-1	TRBD1	CASSPSVDRGRLTPWNEQFF
TRBV4-3	TRBJ2-7	TRBD2	CASSQGGTSGSSYEQYF
TRBV19	TRBJ1-1	TRBD1	CASLLRQGRNTEAFF
TRBV4-1	TRBJ1-3	-	CASSQDPLGDRPPFISGNTIYF
TRBV13	TRBJ2-7	-	CASSYTIIDSSSYEQYF
TRBV5-5	TRBJ2-1	-	CASSLLGVNEQFF
TRBV27	TRBJ1-2	-	CASRGAGGYTF
TRBV27	TRBJ2-7	TRBD2	CASSPPGLAGAYEQYF
TRBV20-1	TRBJ2-7	TRBD2	CSASLAGSYEQYF
TRBV6-6	TRBJ1-4	-	CASSPDRRFLDSEKLFF
TRBV30	TRBJ2-6	-	CAWSVDGSGANVLTF
TRBV7-9	TRBJ1-2	TRBD1	CASSLTGDHGGYTF
TRBV10-1	TRBJ2-1	TRBD2	CASSRGVEPNKQFF
TRBV5-1	TRBJ2-1	-	CASNLRVYENNEQFF
TRBV12-5	TRBJ1-1	TRBD1	CASGLWTGLNTEAFF
TRBV19	TRBJ1-5	-	CASSISLWGAHQPQHF
TRBV4-2	TRBJ2-1	-	CASSQHSGPKQFF
TRBV7-2	TRBJ1-1	-	CASSLTVGGTEAFF
TRBV6-5	TRBJ2-7	-	CASSLSELTHYEQYF
TRBV28	TRBJ1-1	TRBD1	CASSQGQGSSRAFF
TRBV28	TRBJ1-3	-	CASSLLGGNSGNTIYF
TRBV19	TRBJ2-1	-	CASSKTQPFSGYNEQFF
TRBV14	TRBJ1-3	TRBD1	CASSLNPGGTSGNTIYF
TRBV5-4	TRBJ2-3	TRBD2	CASSRTSGRSDTQYF
TRBV28	TRBJ2-1	TRBD2	CASSFAGVYNEQFF
TRBV6-1	TRBJ1-1	-	CASSEVDLLNTEAFF
TRBV9	TRBJ2-7	-	CASSVASGTYVYEQYF
TRBV4-3	TRBJ2-5	TRBD1	CASSQDTGEKETQYF
TRBV3-1/TRBV3-2	TRBJ2-2	-	CASSQPGPTGTGELFF
TRBV6-1	TRBJ2-7	-	CASSDRGYTYEQYF
TRBV5-1	TRBJ2-7	TRBD2	CASRKSYGGGYEQYF
TRBV20-1	TRBJ1-2	TRBD1	CSADRDGYTF
TRBV28	TRBJ2-5	TRBD2	CASSKRLAGGRLEETQYF
TRBV7-9	TRBJ2-7	-	CASSWDGLNEQYF
TRBV24-1	TRBJ1-5	-	CATRPSGGNQPQHF
TRBV9	TRBJ1-3	-	CASSPRRGSPGNTIYF
TRBV28	TRBJ1-4	-	CASSSSGGSTNEKLFF
TRBV10-2	TRBJ1-1	-	CASSESPRIEAFF
TRBV4-3	TRBJ1-5	TRBD1	CASSPRTGGGQPQHF
TRBV18	TRBJ2-3	-	CASSPSTDTQYF
TRBV2	TRBJ1-5	-	CASRRIGGDQPQHF
TRBV2	TRBJ1-4	-	CASSADQPQREKLFF
TRBV19	TRBJ2-7	-	CASSSQLDPTYEQYF
TRBV2	TRBJ1-6	-	CASSEEPSAANSPLHF
TRBV13	TRBJ1-5	-	CASSSTDYSNQPQHF
TRBV5-1	TRBJ1-6	-	CASSPGLTNSPLHF
TRBV19	TRBJ1-5	TRBD1	CASSMTGYSNQPQHF
TRBV12-5	TRBJ1-5	-	CASVAIQPQHF
TRBV6-2/TRBV6-3	TRBJ2-3	TRBD2	CASSANSGSPPDTQYF
TRBV3-1/TRBV3-2	TRBJ2-1	TRBD1	CASSLWTGGNEQFF
TRBV4-2	TRBJ2-1	-	CASSQESAGARQFF
TRBV30	TRBJ2-3	-	CAWQGGNTDTQYF
TRBV28	TRBJ1-6	TRBD1	CASSGTGLSYNSPLHF
TRBV5-8	TRBJ1-2	-	CASTFLSTDSNYGYTF
TRBV19	TRBJ1-2	-	CASTPGLGGYGYTF
TRBV2	TRBJ1-1	-	CASNTPQYTEAFF
TRBV4-1	TRBJ2-1	-	CASSLNPTSSYNEQFF
TRBV12-3/TRBV12-4	TRBJ2-7	-	CATAEGNEQYF
TRBV4-2	TRBJ2-1	-	CASSQDPGSEQFF